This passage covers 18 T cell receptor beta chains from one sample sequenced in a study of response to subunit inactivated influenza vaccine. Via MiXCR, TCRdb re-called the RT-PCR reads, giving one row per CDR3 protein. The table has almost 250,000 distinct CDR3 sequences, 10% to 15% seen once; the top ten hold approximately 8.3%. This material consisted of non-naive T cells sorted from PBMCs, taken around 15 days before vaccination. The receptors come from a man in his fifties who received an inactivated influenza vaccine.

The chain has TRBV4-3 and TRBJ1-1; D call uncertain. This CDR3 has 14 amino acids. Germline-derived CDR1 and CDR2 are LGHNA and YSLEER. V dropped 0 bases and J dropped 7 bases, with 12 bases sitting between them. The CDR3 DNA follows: TGCGCCAGCAGCCAAGATGGCAAAACGGGTGAAGCTTTCTTT. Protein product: CASSQDGKTGEAFF.

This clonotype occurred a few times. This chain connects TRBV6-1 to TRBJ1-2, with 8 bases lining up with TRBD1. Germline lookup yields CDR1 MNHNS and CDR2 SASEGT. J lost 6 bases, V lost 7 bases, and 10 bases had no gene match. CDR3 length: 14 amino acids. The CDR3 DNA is TGTGCCAGCACAAACGACAGGGGACACCATGGCTACACCTTC. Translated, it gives CASTNDRGHHGYTF.

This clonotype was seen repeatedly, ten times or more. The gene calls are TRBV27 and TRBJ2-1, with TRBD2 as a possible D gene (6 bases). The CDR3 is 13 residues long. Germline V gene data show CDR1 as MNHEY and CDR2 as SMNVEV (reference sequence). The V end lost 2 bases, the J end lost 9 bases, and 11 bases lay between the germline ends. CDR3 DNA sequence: TGTGCCAGCAGTTTACGCGGGGTCGGTGAGCAGTTCTTC. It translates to CASSLRGVGEQFF.

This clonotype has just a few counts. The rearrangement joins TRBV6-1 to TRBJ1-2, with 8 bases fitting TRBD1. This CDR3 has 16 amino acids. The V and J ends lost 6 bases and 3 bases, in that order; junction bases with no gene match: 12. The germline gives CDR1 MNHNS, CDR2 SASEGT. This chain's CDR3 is CASSPNRDRLYYGYTF. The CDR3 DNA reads TGTGCCAGCAGCCCGAACCGGGACAGGCTTTACTATGGCTACACCTTC.

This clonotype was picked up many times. The CDR3 region has the DNA TGTGCCAGCAGCGTAGGGACAGGGGATAACACCGGGGAGCTGTTTTTT. Encoded protein: CASSVGTGDNTGELFF. The chain is built from TRBV9 and TRBJ2-2; TRBD1 aligns across 9 bases. The CDR3 consists of 16 residues. CDR1 is SGDLS and CDR2 is YYNGEE in the germline V gene. The V gene end was trimmed by 0 bases and the J gene end by 2 bases; junction bases not matched to a gene: 2.

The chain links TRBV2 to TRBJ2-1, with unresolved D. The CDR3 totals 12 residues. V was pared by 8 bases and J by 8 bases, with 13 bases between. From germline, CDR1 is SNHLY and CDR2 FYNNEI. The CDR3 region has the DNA TGTGCCAGCGTTGCTTATAACTATGAGCAGTTCTTC. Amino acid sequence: CASVAYNYEQFF.

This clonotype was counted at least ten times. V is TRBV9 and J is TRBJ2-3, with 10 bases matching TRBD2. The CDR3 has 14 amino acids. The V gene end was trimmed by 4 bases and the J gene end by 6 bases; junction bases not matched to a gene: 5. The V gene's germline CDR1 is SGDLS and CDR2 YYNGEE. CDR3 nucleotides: TGTGCCAGCAGCCTAACTAGCGGGATCGATACGCAGTATTTT. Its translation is CASSLTSGIDTQYF.

CDR3 nucleotide sequence: TGTGCCAGCATCCACCGGGGCAGGGGCACAGATACGCAGTATTTT. Translating gives CASIHRGRGTDTQYF. The rearrangement uses TRBV6-2 or TRBV6-3 and TRBJ2-3; the D call may be TRBD1 or TRBD2 (5 bases each). The V gene lost 7 bases and the J gene lost 1 base, with 15 bases spanning the gap. Germline CDR1 and CDR2: MNHEY and SVGEGT. The CDR3 runs to 15 residues.

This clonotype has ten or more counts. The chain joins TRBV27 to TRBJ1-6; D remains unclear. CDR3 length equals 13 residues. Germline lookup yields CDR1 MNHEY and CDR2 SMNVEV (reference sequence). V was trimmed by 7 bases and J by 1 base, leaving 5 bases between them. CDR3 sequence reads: CASTLSYNSPLHF. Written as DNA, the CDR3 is TGTGCCAGCACGTTATCCTATAATTCACCCCTCCACTTT.

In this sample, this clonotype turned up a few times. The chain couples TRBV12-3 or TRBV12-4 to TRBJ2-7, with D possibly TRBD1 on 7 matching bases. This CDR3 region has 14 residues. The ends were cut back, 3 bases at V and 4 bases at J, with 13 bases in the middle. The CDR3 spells CASSLAGGKYEQYF. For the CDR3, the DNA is TGTGCCAGCAGTTTGGCAGGGGGGAAGTACGAGCAGTACTTC.

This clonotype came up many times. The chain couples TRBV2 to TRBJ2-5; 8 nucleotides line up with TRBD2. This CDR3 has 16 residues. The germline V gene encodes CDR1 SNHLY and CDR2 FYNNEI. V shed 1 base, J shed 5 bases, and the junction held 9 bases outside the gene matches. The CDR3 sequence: CASSEGIAGLSETQYF. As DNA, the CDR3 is TGTGCCAGCAGTGAAGGGATAGCGGGGCTATCGGAGACCCAGTACTTC.

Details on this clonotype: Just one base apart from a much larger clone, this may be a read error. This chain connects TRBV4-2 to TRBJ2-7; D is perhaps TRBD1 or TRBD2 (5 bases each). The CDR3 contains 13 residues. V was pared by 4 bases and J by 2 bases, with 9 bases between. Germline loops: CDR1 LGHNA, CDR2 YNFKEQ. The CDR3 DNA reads TGTGCCAGCAGCCGGGACCTCCCCTACGAGCAGTACTTC. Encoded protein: CASSRDLPYEQYF.

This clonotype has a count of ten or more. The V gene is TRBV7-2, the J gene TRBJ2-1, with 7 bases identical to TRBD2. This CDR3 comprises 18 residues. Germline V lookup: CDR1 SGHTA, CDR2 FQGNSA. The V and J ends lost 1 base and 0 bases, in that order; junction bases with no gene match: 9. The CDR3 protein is CASSLEGSSGYSYNEQFF. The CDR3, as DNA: TGTGCCAGCAGCTTAGAGGGGTCTAGCGGATACTCCTACAATGAGCAGTTCTTC.

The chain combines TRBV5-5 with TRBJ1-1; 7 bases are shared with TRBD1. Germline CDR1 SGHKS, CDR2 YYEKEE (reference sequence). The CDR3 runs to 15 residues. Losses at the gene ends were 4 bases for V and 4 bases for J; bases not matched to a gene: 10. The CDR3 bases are TGTGCCAGCAGCACCCAAACAGGGGTGGGCACTGAAGCTTTCTTT. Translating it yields CASSTQTGVGTEAFF.

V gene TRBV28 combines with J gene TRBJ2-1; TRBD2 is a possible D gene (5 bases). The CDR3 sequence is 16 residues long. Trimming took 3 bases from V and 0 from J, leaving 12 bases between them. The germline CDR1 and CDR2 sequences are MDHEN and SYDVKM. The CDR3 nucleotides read TGTGCCAGCAGTTTTGGCGGGTATAACTCCTACAATGAGCAGTTCTTC. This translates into CASSFGGYNSYNEQFF.

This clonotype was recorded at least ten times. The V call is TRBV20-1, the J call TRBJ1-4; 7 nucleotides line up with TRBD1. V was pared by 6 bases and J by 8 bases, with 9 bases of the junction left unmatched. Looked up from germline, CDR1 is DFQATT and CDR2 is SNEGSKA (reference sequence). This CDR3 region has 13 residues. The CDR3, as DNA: TGCAGTGCGCGACAGGGAATGAACGAAAAACTGTTTTTT. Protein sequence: CSARQGMNEKLFF.

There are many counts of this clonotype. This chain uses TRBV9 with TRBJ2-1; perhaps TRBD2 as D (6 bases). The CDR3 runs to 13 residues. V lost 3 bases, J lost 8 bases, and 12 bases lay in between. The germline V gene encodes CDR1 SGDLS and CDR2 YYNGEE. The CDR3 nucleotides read TGTGCCAGCAGCGCCCCTACTAGCTATGAGCAGTTCTTC. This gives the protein CASSAPTSYEQFF.

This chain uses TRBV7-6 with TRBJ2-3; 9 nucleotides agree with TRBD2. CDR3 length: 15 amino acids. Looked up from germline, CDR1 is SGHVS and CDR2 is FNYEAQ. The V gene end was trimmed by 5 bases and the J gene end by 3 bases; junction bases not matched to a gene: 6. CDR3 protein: CASSRSGGTTDTQYF. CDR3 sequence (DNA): TGTGCCAGCAGCCGCAGCGGGGGGACAACAGATACGCAGTATTTT.